This T cell receptor (beta chain) was identified during a study of T cell responses to AZD1222 COVID-19 vaccine. For this clone: Its cognate antigen is unknown.

Germline values: CDR1 MDHEN, CDR2 SYDVKM. V lost 4 bases and J 5 bases, leaving 9 bases between the germline ends. There are 13 residues in the CDR3. TCRdb keeps only in-frame clones here, not all; method: immunoSEQ multiplex PCR. The top ten hold more than 13% of the sample, which has roughly 69,000 clones, roughly 80% seen once. Findings of the study overall: Receipt of two AZD1222 doses was followed by a rise in Spike-specific TCR breadth and depth. At baseline, just five to seven AZD1222 recipients tested seropositive. Of spike-specific TCRs, nearly half reportedly target regions left unmutated in variants. Donors were mostly white British, more females; clonal diversity possibly underestimated.

This material consisted of peripheral blood, taken 28 days after the second AZD1222 dose. The receptor's source is an adult who received the AZD1222 COVID-19 vaccine. The chain is built from TRBV28 and TRBJ2-1; D unclear. The DNA for the CDR3 is TGTGCCAGCAGTTCAACAGAGAACAATGAGCAGTTCTTC. It translates to CASSSTENNEQFF.